This T cell receptor beta chain was recorded in a study of T cells in Graves' hyperthyroidism and ophthalmopathy. From RNA transcripts, TCR beta CDR3 regions were amplified. HTBI primers were the set used in a first-round RT-PCR of the TCR CDR3. TCRdb itself ran the multiplex PCR reads through MiXCR, one entry per CDR3 protein. The sample holds under 800,000 distinct CDR3 sequences, about 14% seen once. The CDR3 totals 13 residues. V was cut by 3 bases and J by 2 bases, with 7 bases left in between. Per germline, CDR1 SGHVS and CDR2 FQNEAQ. The study defined stable Graves' hyperthyroidism as no ophthalmopathy progression within 18 months. Reasons for excluding patients were uncontrolled infection, other autoimmune disease, pregnancy or lactation. Diagnoses were established using clinical symptoms, serum thyroxine and TRAb, thyroid ultrasound and orbital computed tomography. Using roughly 9.4 ml of fresh peripheral blood, PBMCs were prepared.

This clonotype was picked up a small number of times. Input material: blood. The TCR originated in a young woman with Graves' hyperthyroidism. The J gene is TRBJ2-5, the V gene TRBV7-8; D is possibly TRBD1 (6 bases). The DNA for the CDR3 is TGTGCCAGCAGCTTTGACAGGCAAGAGACCCAGTACTTC. Translated, it gives CASSFDRQETQYF.